Included here is one T cell receptor beta chain sequence, with context. Method: immunoSEQ multiplex PCR; TCRdb's copy keeps in-frame clones and lacks some. The sample yields roughly 400,000 clones, 96% seen once. The data derive from a study of shared clonotypes between healthy human individuals. This receptor was taken from a young man in good health. The sequencing sample was made of memory CD8+ T cells sorted from blood. Documented subset: CD45RO+ cells pooled with CCR7-negative TemRA cells.

The DNA of the CDR3 is TGTGCCAGCAGCGGGACTAGCGGGAGTACCTACAATGAGCAGTTCTTC. This translates into CASSGTSGSTYNEQFF. J is TRBJ2-1 and V is TRBV5-4; 14 nucleotides align to TRBD2. Germline trimming cut 4 bases from V and 2 bases from J; bases unmatched to any gene: 2. CDR3 length: 16 amino acids. The germline gives CDR1 SGHNT, CDR2 YYREEE (reference sequence).